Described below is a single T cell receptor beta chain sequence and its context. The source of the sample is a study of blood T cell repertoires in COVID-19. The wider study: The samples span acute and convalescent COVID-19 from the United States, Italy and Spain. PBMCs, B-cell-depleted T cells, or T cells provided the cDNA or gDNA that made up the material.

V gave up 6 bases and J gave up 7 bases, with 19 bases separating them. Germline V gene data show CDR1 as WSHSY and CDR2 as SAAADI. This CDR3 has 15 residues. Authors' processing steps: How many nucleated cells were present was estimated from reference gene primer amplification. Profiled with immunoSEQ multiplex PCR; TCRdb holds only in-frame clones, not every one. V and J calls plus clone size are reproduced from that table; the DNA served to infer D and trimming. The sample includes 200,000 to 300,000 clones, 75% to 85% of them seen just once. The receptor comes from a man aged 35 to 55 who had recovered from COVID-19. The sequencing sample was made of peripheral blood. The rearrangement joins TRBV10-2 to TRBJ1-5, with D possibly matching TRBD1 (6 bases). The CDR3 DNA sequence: TGCGCCAGCAGCACTACAGGGAGAATTCAACAGCCCCAGCATTTT. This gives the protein CASSTTGRIQQPQHF.